A single sample is the source of the 2 T cell receptor beta chains below, sequenced in a study of blood T cells in healthy people across ages (dated by TCRdb to the mid-2010s). Library creation used 5' RACE. Sequenced using an Illumina HiSeq 2500. A second PCR of roughly 6 to 11 cycles was run with a J-beta primer mix and a sample-barcoded 5' primer. The raw public data were reprocessed by TCRdb itself: fastp quality trimming at Q25, MiXCR clonotype calling, in-frame beta chains only. Every entry covers one CDR3 protein and lists the most common genes and DNA from its rows. This sample has 600,000 to 800,000 distinct CDR3 sequences in its table, and 20% to 25% of those were observed once. Under 4% of the sample is taken by the ten largest. Sequenced material: blood. The receptors come from a man aged 65 to 85 in good health.

This clonotype was recorded at least ten times. V is TRBV14 and J is TRBJ2-1, with 10 bases matching TRBD2. The CDR3 covers 19 residues. Losses at the gene ends were 0 bases for V and 6 bases for J; bases not matched to a gene: 14. Per germline, CDR1 SGHDN and CDR2 FVKESK. DNA for the CDR3: TGTGCCAGCAGCCAAGATCGGGCTAGCGGGAGCTCATTGACCAATGAGCAGTTCTTC. It specifies CASSQDRASGSSLTNEQFF.

The chain has TRBV20-1 and TRBJ2-5, with unresolved D. Near its end, the DNA agrees better with TRBJ2-7, so the J call may be wrong. The CDR3 extends over 11 amino acids. Germline V gene sequence: CDR1 DFQATT, CDR2 SNEGSKA (reference sequence). The CDR3 DNA reads as TGCAGTGCTAGAGTAGCAAGCGAGCAGTACTTC. Its protein product is CSARVASEQYF.